The 21 T cell receptor beta chains below come from one sample, sequenced in a study of graft-versus-host responses after intestinal transplantation. TCRdb's copy holds only in-frame clones and misses some; the assay was immunoSEQ multiplex PCR. The sample comprises 75,000 to 95,000 clones, approximately 90% of which are singletons, and approximately 0.32% rests with the top ten. Their specific antigens are unknown. Sequenced here: unstimulated CD4+ T cells sorted from spleen or lymph node cells, sampled before transplant. Source of these receptors: a human donor who was the organ donor for an intestinal transplant.

This chain connects TRBV11-2 to TRBJ2-1; weak D call: TRBD2 (6 bases). The CDR3 has 14 residues. The V end lost 5 bases, the J end lost 9 bases, and 17 bases lay between the germline ends. CDR1 is SGHAT, CDR2 FQNNGV, per germline. CDR3 coding DNA: TGTGCCAGCAGCCTGGGACTCCAAGGACCTGAGCAGTTCTTC. Translating gives CASSLGLQGPEQFF.

The chain is built from TRBV29-1 and TRBJ1-6; no firm D call. With 4 bases removed from V and 7 bases from J, the gap between germline ends came to 14 bases. The CDR3 extends over 14 amino acids. From germline, CDR1 is SQVTM and CDR2 ANQGSEA. The CDR3 is CSVAEQTENSPLHF. In nucleotides, the CDR3 is TGCAGCGTTGCGGAACAAACGGAGAATTCACCCCTCCACTTT. Full variable domain (outside the CDR3, taken from reference TRBV29-1 and TRBJ1-6): SAVISQKPSRDICQRGTSLTIQCQVDSQVTMMFWYRQQPGQSLTLIATANQGSEATYESGFVIDKFPISRPNLTFSTLTVSNMSPEDSSIYLCSVAEQTENSPLHFGNGTRLTVT.

The rearrangement uses TRBV11-2 and TRBJ2-3; the D gene is possibly TRBD2 (5 bases). V dropped 1 base and J dropped 14 bases, with 16 bases sitting between them. Germline CDR1 reads SGHAT; CDR2 reads FQNNGV. This CDR3 has 13 residues. CDR3 DNA sequence: TGTGCCAGCAGCTTAGGTTTCGACTATTTAGGGTATTTT. Translated: CASSLGFDYLGYF.

This sequence joins TRBV6-1 and TRBJ2-5, with 15 bases fitting TRBD2. The CDR3 runs to 15 residues. Germline loops: CDR1 MNHNS, CDR2 SASEGT. Trimming at V came to 10 bases and at J to 5 bases, leaving 8 bases not matched to a gene. The CDR3 region is CAINLGTSGRETQYF. CDR3 nucleotide sequence: TGTGCCATTAACCTCGGGACTAGCGGGAGGGAGACCCAGTACTTC.

With respect to this clone: Other DNA sequences in this sample translate to the same CDR3. CDR3 protein: CASSQPTGNTGELFF. The CDR3 nucleotides are TGCGCCAGCAGCCAACCAACAGGGAACACCGGGGAGCTGTTTTTT. The V gene is TRBV4-1, the J gene TRBJ2-2, with a weak D call TRBD1 (5 bases). The CDR3 runs 15 residues. Looked up from germline, CDR1 is MGHRA and CDR2 is YSYEKL. With 2 bases removed from V and 1 base from J, the gap between germline ends came to 8 bases.

This clone was recorded only once. The chain recombines TRBV28 with TRBJ2-1; TRBD2 matches at 7 bases. Per the germline V gene, CDR1 is MDHEN and CDR2 is SYDVKM. There are 15 residues in the CDR3. Trimming took 5 bases from V and 15 from J; bases not matched to a gene: 19. CDR3 sequence (DNA): TGTGCCAGCAGTGCCCTACTTGGTGGGACTACTGAGGGGTTCTTC. Translation: CASSALLGGTTEGFF.

This clone was observed a handful of times. This chain connects TRBV5-6 to TRBJ2-7; 8 bases line up with TRBD1. The CDR3 length is 17 residues. CDR1 and CDR2 from the germline V gene are SGHDT and YYEEEE. J gave up 6 bases and V 2 bases, and 16 bases lay outside the gene matches. Written as DNA, the CDR3 is TGTGCCAGCAGCTTACGTTCTACAGGACAGGGAAAAGGCGAGCAGTACTTC. Amino acids: CASSLRSTGQGKGEQYF.

This chain links TRBV11-2 with TRBJ2-5, with 9 bases identical to TRBD2. The CDR3 sequence is 16 residues long. The germline gives CDR1 SGHAT, CDR2 FQNNGV. J gave up 5 bases and V 5 bases, and 12 bases lay outside the gene matches. The CDR3: CASSPQGREGVETQYF. The DNA for the CDR3 is TGTGCCAGCAGCCCCCAAGGGCGGGAGGGTGTGGAGACCCAGTACTTC.

The chain links TRBV10-2 to TRBJ2-3, with TRBD1 as a possible D gene (5 bases). The V gene's germline CDR1 is WSHSY and CDR2 SAAADI. This CDR3 has 15 amino acids. Trimming shortened V by 3 bases and J by 0 bases, and 10 bases separated the two germline ends. This CDR3 reads CASSDRQSSTDTQYF. The CDR3 nucleotides read TGCGCCAGCAGTGACCGACAGAGTAGCACAGATACGCAGTATTTT.

The chain is built from TRBV6-1 and TRBJ2-7, with D maybe TRBD2 (7 bases). The CDR3 contains 14 residues. The ends were cut back, 7 bases at V and 0 bases at J, with 13 bases in the middle. Germline CDR1 MNHNS, CDR2 SASEGT. CDR3 in amino acids: CASNQGTTSYEQYF. CDR3 bases: TGTGCCAGCAATCAGGGGACTACCTCCTACGAGCAGTACTTC.

The chain couples TRBV5-1 to TRBJ2-3, with D hard to call. V lost 1 base to trimming and J lost 0 bases, with 3 bases between them. The CDR3 runs to 13 residues. The germline V gene has CDR1 SGHRS and CDR2 YFSETQ. The CDR3 DNA follows: TGCGCCAGCAGCTTGACTAGCACAGATACGCAGTATTTT. Amino acids: CASSLTSTDTQYF.

The chain carries TRBV11-1 and TRBJ2-7; 7 bases are a match to TRBD1. Trimming cost V 4 bases and J 6 bases; bases outside gene matches: 6. The CDR3 is made up of 13 amino acids. The V gene's germline CDR1 is SGHAT and CDR2 FQDESV (reference sequence). The chain's CDR3 is CASSSPDRVEQYF. As DNA, the CDR3 is TGTGCCAGCAGCTCCCCCGACAGGGTCGAGCAGTACTTC.

This chain joins TRBV6-5 and TRBJ1-1; D gene unclear. This CDR3 comprises 13 residues. Per germline, CDR1 MNHEY and CDR2 SVGAGI. Trimming took off 1 base at V and 1 base at J, with 4 bases between the two ends. As DNA, the CDR3 is TGTGCCAGCAGTTACTGGCAGAACACTGAAGCTTTCTTT. It specifies CASSYWQNTEAFF.

This chain uses TRBV10-1 with TRBJ1-1; the D gene is possibly TRBD1 (5 bases). V was shortened by 3 bases and J by 5 bases, with 7 bases between the two germline ends. This CDR3 has 12 amino acids. Per the germline V gene, CDR1 is WNHNN and CDR2 is SYGVQD (reference sequence). The chain's CDR3 is CASSERGTEAFF. Written as DNA, the CDR3 is TGCGCCAGCAGTGAAAGGGGAACTGAAGCTTTCTTT.

In this sample, this clone turned up once. The gene calls are TRBV6-1 and TRBJ1-2; D unclear. This CDR3 region has 13 residues. Trimming took 7 bases from V and 8 from J, leaving 17 bases between them. Per germline, CDR1 MNHNS and CDR2 SASEGT. The CDR3 loop reads CASTPRWESGYTF. DNA of the CDR3: TGTGCCAGCACCCCGAGGTGGGAGTCGGGCTACACCTTC.

The table lists this clone with a count of one. In DNA, the CDR3 is TGTGCCAGCAGCTTTTCACGTAGCGGACCTTCCTACGAGCAGTACTTC. Its protein is CASSFSRSGPSYEQYF. The chain links TRBV7-9 to TRBJ2-7; possibly TRBD2 for D (6 bases). Between the trimmed V and J ends, which lost 3 bases and 1 base, there was a span of 16 bases. The CDR3 consists of 16 residues. CDR1 and CDR2 from the germline V gene are SEHNR and FQNEAQ (reference sequence).

The chain has TRBV12-2 and TRBJ2-3; TRBD2 reflects the table's D call only, with no check against the DNA. TRBV12-2 has pseudogene status. The CDR3 spans 23 residues. For the CDR3, the DNA is TGTGCAAGTCGCAATAAATCCTTTGAGGTTCCGGGGGGGTCTGTCGGTGGCACAGATACGCAGTATTTT. Its translation: CASRNKSFEVPGGSVGGTDTQYF.

This chain connects TRBV30 to TRBJ2-3; D is possibly TRBD2 (5 bases). From germline, CDR1 is GTSNPN and CDR2 SVGIG (reference sequence). CDR3 length equals 10 residues. V shed 5 bases and J shed 5 bases, with 5 bases lying between them. The CDR3 DNA reads as TGTGCCTGGGGGAGAGATACGCAGTATTTT. Encoded protein: CAWGRDTQYF.

This rearrangement joins TRBV5-8 to TRBJ2-2; TRBD1 aligns across 7 bases. There are 12 residues in the CDR3. V was pared by 5 bases and J by 6 bases, with 1 base of the junction left unmatched. Germline V gene sequence: CDR1 SGHTS, CDR2 YDEGEE. The CDR3 sequence: CASRRGPGELFF. CDR3 DNA sequence: TGTGCCAGCAGAAGGGGGCCCGGGGAGCTGTTTTTT.

The rearrangement joins TRBV7-9 to TRBJ2-1, with TRBD2 identical over 9 bases. This CDR3 has 14 residues. The germline V gene encodes CDR1 SEHNR and CDR2 FQNEAQ (reference sequence). Trimming removed 7 bases from V and 10 bases from J; junction bases left unmatched: 11. The DNA for the CDR3 is TGTGCCAGCACCCGGGGGCGGGAGGGCGGCGAGCAGTTCTTC. This encodes CASTRGREGGEQFF.

This sequence joins TRBV19 and TRBJ1-5; D uncertain. Per the germline V gene, CDR1 is LNHDA and CDR2 is SQIVND (reference sequence). This CDR3 spans 14 amino acids. Trimming removed 2 bases at V and 6 bases at J, with 11 bases between. This CDR3 reads CASSITGNSQPQHF. DNA of the CDR3: TGTGCCAGTAGTATAACGGGAAATAGTCAGCCCCAGCATTTT.